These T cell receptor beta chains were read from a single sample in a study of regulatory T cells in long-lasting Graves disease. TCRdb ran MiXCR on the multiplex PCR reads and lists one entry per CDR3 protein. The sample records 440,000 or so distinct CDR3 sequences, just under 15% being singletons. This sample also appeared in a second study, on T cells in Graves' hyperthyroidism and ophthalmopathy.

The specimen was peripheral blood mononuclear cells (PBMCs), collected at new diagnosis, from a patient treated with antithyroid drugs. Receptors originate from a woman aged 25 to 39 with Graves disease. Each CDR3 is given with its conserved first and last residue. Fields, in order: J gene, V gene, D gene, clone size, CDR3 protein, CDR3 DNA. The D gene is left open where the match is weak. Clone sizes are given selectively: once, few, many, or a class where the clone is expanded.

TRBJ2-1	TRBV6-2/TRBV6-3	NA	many	CASSRKYSALSSYNEQFF	TGTGCCAGCAGTCGAAAATATAGCGCCCTAAGCTCCTACAATGAGCAGTTCTTC
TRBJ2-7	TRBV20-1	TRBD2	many	CSARAPTPPGSSGRAVWEQYF	TGCAGTGCTAGAGCCCCTACCCCCCCGGGGTCTAGCGGGAGGGCCGTGTGGGAGCAGTACTTC
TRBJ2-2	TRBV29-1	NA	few	CSVEEENSFHTGELFF	TGCAGCGTTGAAGAGGAAAACAGCTTTCACACCGGGGAGCTGTTTTTT
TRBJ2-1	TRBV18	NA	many	CASSPDQSSYNEQFF	TGTGCCAGCTCACCGGACCAGAGCTCCTACAATGAGCAGTTCTTC
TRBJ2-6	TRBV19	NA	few	CASSQALDSAWANVLTF	TGTGCCAGTAGTCAGGCCCTGGACAGCGCCTGGGCCAACGTCCTGACTTTC
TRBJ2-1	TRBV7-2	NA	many	CASSRRGASSYNEQFF	TGTGCCAGCAGCAGGCGAGGAGCGAGCTCCTACAATGAGCAGTTCTTC
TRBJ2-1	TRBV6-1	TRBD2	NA	CASSPLGTSGRWGEQFF	TGTGCCAGCAGCCCGCTTGGGACTAGCGGGAGGTGGGGAGAGCAGTTCTTC
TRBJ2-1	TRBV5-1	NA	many	CASSPLPYNEQFF	TGCGCCAGCAGCCCCCTTCCCTACAATGAGCAGTTCTTC
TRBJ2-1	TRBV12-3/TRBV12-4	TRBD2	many	CASGAGTTLYNEQFF	TGTGCCAGCGGAGCCGGGACTACCTTGTACAATGAGCAGTTCTTC
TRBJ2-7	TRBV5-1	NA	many	CASSLVRRDYEQYF	TGCGCCAGCAGCTTGGTCAGGAGGGACTACGAGCAGTACTTC
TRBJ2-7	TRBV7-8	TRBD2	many	CASRGGTSGLLSYEQYF	TGTGCCAGCAGAGGCGGGACTAGCGGACTACTCTCCTACGAGCAGTACTTC
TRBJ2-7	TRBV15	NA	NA	CATSRAPSGVSPYEQYF	TGTGCCACCAGCAGAGCCCCCTCGGGAGTCAGTCCCTACGAGCAGTACTTC
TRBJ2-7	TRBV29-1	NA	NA	CSVQGSTRTYEQYF	TGCAGCGTCCAGGGGTCAACGAGAACCTACGAGCAGTACTTC
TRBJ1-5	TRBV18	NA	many	CASSPDSSQPQHF	TGTGCCAGCTCACCGGACAGTAGTCAGCCCCAGCATTTT
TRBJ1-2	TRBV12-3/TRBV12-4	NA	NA	CASSNPGYGYTF	TGTGCCAGCAGTAACCCAGGGTACGGCTACACCTTC
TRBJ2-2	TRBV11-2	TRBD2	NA	CASSPQRGLAPGITGELFF	TGTGCCAGCAGCCCCCAGAGGGGACTAGCGCCAGGAATAACCGGGGAGCTGTTTTTT
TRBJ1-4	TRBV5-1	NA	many	CASSLAPRGSEKLFF	TGCGCCAGCAGCTTGGCCCCCAGAGGTAGTGAAAAACTGTTTTTT
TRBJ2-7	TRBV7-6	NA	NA	CASSLRRGVPYEQYF	TGTGCCAGCAGCTTAAGACGCGGGGTGCCCTACGAGCAGTACTTC
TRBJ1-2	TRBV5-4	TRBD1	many	CASIHRDSLVYGYTF	TGTGCCAGCATCCATCGGGACAGTCTGGTCTATGGCTACACCTTC
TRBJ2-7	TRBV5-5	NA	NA	CASSPTRVYSYEQYF	TGTGCCAGCAGCCCGACCCGGGTATACTCCTACGAGCAGTACTTC
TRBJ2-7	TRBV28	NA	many	CASSPSARSYEQYF	TGTGCCAGCAGTCCATCGGCTCGCTCCTACGAGCAGTACTTC
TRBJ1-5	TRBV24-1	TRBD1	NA	CATSPPPGQGRNQPQHF	TGTGCCACCAGCCCCCCCCCGGGACAGGGACGGAATCAGCCCCAGCATTTT
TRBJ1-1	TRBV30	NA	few	CAWSVNRANTEAFF	TGTGCCTGGAGTGTCAACAGGGCGAACACTGAAGCTTTCTTT
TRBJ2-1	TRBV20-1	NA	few	CSERRGNEQFF	TGCAGTGAACGACGGGGGAATGAGCAGTTCTTC
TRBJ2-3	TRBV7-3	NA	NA	CASSYGDSTDTQYF	TGTGCCAGCAGCTACGGGGACAGCACAGATACGCAGTATTTT
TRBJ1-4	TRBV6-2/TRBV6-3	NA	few	CASSFDLPSLLNEKLFF	TGTGCCAGCAGTTTTGACCTTCCCTCTCTCCTTAATGAAAAACTGTTTTTT
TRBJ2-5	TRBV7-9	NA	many	CASSSPGVGETQYF	TGTGCCAGCAGCTCCCCCGGGGTTGGAGAGACCCAGTACTTC
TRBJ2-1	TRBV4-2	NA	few	CASGFSEQFF	TGTGCCAGCGGCTTCTCTGAGCAGTTCTTC
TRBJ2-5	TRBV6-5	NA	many	CASSYPGPAETQYF	TGTGCCAGCAGTTACCCTGGGCCCGCGGAGACCCAGTACTTC
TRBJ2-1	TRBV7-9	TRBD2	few	CASSRTSGLRNEQFF	TGTGCCAGCAGCCGGACTAGCGGACTTCGCAATGAGCAGTTCTTC
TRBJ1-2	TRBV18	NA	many	CASSPATDNYGYTF	TGTGCCAGCTCACCCGCGACAGATAACTATGGCTACACCTTC
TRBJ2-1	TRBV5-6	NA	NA	CASSSPPKNNEQFF	TGTGCCAGCAGTTCTCCCCCGAAAAACAATGAGCAGTTCTTC
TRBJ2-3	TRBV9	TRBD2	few	CASSPTTSRTQYF	TGTGCCAGCAGCCCAACGACTAGCAGGACGCAGTATTTT
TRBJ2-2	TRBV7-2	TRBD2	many	CATNVAGRISPGELFF	TGTGCCACCAACGTAGCGGGGAGGATCTCTCCCGGGGAGCTGTTTTTT
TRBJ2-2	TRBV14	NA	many	CASSLAFTGELFF	TGTGCCAGCAGCCTAGCGTTCACCGGGGAGCTGTTTTTT
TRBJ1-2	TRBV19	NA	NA	CASSDINYGYTF	TGTGCCAGTAGTGATATAAACTATGGCTACACCTTC
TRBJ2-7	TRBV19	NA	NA	CASRPDTAYEQYF	TGTGCCAGTAGACCCGACACCGCCTACGAGCAGTACTTC
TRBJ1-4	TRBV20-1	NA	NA	CSARQGIREKLFF	TGCAGTGCTAGACAGGGAATACGTGAAAAACTGTTTTTT
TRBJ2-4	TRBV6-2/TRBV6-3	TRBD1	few	CASGQELAKNIQYF	TGTGCCAGCGGACAGGAACTAGCCAAAAACATTCAGTACTTC
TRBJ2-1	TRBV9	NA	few	CASSGQIGRYNEQFF	TGTGCCAGCAGCGGTCAGATAGGGAGATACAATGAGCAGTTCTTC
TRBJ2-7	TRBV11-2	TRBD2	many	CASSLDHLAGVSGEQYF	TGTGCCAGCAGCTTAGATCATCTAGCGGGAGTTTCGGGCGAGCAGTACTTC
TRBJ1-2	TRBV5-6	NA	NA	CASSYDSASGYTF	TGTGCCAGCAGCTACGACAGTGCCTCTGGCTACACCTTC
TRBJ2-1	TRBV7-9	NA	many	CASGNGHEQFF	TGTGCCAGTGGAAACGGCCATGAGCAGTTCTTC